This TCR beta chain was sequenced during a study of PD-L1 blockade in urothelial cancer. Study-level information: The researchers analyzed blood 3 weeks (second dose) and 6 weeks after treatment start.

Time point of the sample: pretreatment peripheral blood. Between 1 and 8 samples, pretreatment and on-treatment, were given by each patient. Spiking of synthetic TCR analog templates was performed in each PCR. The assay was immunoSEQ multiplex PCR, and TCRdb's table has in-frame clones only and misses some. The profile covers 60,000 to 65,000 clones, with about 76% appearing a single time and 2.5% to 4% taken by the ten largest. V dropped 4 bases and J dropped 2; count of bases not matched to a gene: 7. Germline loops: CDR1 MNHNY, CDR2 SVGAGI (reference sequence). CDR3 length: 15 residues. This chain links TRBV6-6 with TRBJ2-7; 8 bases are a match to TRBD1. The sequence was collected from a man aged 70 or older with urothelial cancer. The source was PBMCs, collected around atezolizumab (anti-PD-L1) treatment. In DNA, the CDR3 is TGTGCCAGCAGTTCCCCGGGACAGGCGACCTACGAGCAGTACTTC. Its translation: CASSSPGQATYEQYF.